These T cell receptor beta chains were read from a single sample in a study of cytomegalovirus exposure and HLA in healthy donors. Only in-frame clones appear in the TCRdb table, and some are missing; sequencing was by immunoSEQ multiplex PCR. The repertoire holds some 230,000 clones, with just over 90% as singletons. Sequencing was done on a sample of PBMCs. These receptor sequences come from a woman aged 18-30 years in good health and CMV-seronegative. Each CDR3 is given with its conserved first and last residue. A D gene is named only where the DNA matches it firmly. Rows give clone size only sometimes, using once, few, many, or a class for an expanded clone.

CDR3nt: TGTGCCAGCAGCTTAGTGGGGGGTGTCTACGAGCAGTACTTC
CDR3aa: CASSLVGGVYEQYF
abundance: NA
j_gene: TRBJ2-7
d_gene: NA
v_gene: TRBV13

CDR3nt: TGTGCCAGCAGTACAAGGACAGGGGGAAGCGAAAAACTGTTTTTT
CDR3aa: CASSTRTGGSEKLFF
abundance: NA
j_gene: TRBJ1-4
d_gene: TRBD1
v_gene: TRBV28

CDR3nt: TGTGCCAGCAGCAAGGACAATAACTATGGCTACACCTTC
CDR3aa: CASSKDNNYGYTF
abundance: NA
j_gene: TRBJ1-2
d_gene: NA
v_gene: TRBV11-1

CDR3nt: TGTGCCAGCAGCCAGCGGGCAATACCTGGGGGGGACACTGAAGCTTTCTTT
CDR3aa: CASSQRAIPGGDTEAFF
abundance: NA
j_gene: TRBJ1-1
d_gene: NA
v_gene: TRBV9

CDR3nt: TGCGCCAGCAGCCCGCCCGGGACAGGGGAGGGGAACACTGAAGCTTTCTTT
CDR3aa: CASSPPGTGEGNTEAFF
abundance: NA
j_gene: TRBJ1-1
d_gene: TRBD1
v_gene: TRBV5-1

CDR3nt: TGTGCCAGCAGTTTATACGACCCCCTTCGAGGTGAGGAGACCCAGTACTTC
CDR3aa: CASSLYDPLRGEETQYF
abundance: NA
j_gene: TRBJ2-5
d_gene: NA
v_gene: TRBV28

CDR3nt: TGTGCCAGCAGCTTGGTCCTCGGGACTAGCGGGAGAGGCCAACAGTTCTTC
CDR3aa: CASSLVLGTSGRGQQFF
abundance: NA
j_gene: TRBJ2-1
d_gene: TRBD2
v_gene: TRBV5-4

CDR3nt: TGTGCCAGCAGTGAAGGGGATAATCAGCCCCAGCATTTT
CDR3aa: CASSEGDNQPQHF
abundance: NA
j_gene: TRBJ1-5
d_gene: NA
v_gene: TRBV6-4

CDR3nt: TGTGCCAGCAGACGACAGGGGGCAGATGGCTATGGCTACACCTTC
CDR3aa: CASRRQGADGYGYTF
abundance: NA
j_gene: TRBJ1-2
d_gene: TRBD1
v_gene: TRBV28

CDR3nt: TGTGCCAGCAGCCCGAGCGGCGGGAACGAGCAGTACTTC
CDR3aa: CASSPSGGNEQYF
abundance: NA
j_gene: TRBJ2-7
d_gene: NA
v_gene: TRBV14

CDR3nt: TGCAGCGTTGCCACAGGGGCATCCGGGGGCTACACCTTC
CDR3aa: CSVATGASGGYTF
abundance: NA
j_gene: TRBJ1-2
d_gene: TRBD1
v_gene: TRBV29-1

CDR3nt: TGTGCCAGCAGTTTAACGGGAGCTAGCTACGAGCAGTACTTC
CDR3aa: CASSLTGASYEQYF
abundance: NA
j_gene: TRBJ2-7
d_gene: NA
v_gene: TRBV28

CDR3nt: TGTGCCAGCAGCTTAAGGCAGACAGGGGTCACCGGGGAGCTGTTTTTT
CDR3aa: CASSLRQTGVTGELFF
abundance: NA
j_gene: TRBJ2-2
d_gene: TRBD1
v_gene: TRBV11-2

CDR3nt: TGTGCCAGCAGCCCTCGCCGATTAGCGGGAACCCTAAGCACAGATACGCAGTATTTT
CDR3aa: CASSPRRLAGTLSTDTQYF
abundance: NA
j_gene: TRBJ2-3
d_gene: TRBD2
v_gene: TRBV4-2

CDR3nt: TGTGCCAGCAGTTACTGGGGGACAGAGAAAACTAATGAGCAGTTCTTC
CDR3aa: CASSYWGTEKTNEQFF
abundance: once
j_gene: TRBJ2-1
d_gene: TRBD1
v_gene: TRBV6-6

CDR3nt: TGTGCCAGCTCACCGGCCAGGACAGGGGTTAGCCAGCCCCAGCATTTT
CDR3aa: CASSPARTGVSQPQHF
abundance: NA
j_gene: TRBJ1-5
d_gene: TRBD1
v_gene: TRBV18

CDR3nt: TGTGCCAGCAGTTTTCTCTGGGGCGGGGCAGATACGCAGTATTTT
CDR3aa: CASSFLWGGADTQYF
abundance: NA
j_gene: TRBJ2-3
d_gene: NA
v_gene: TRBV28

CDR3nt: TGTGCCAGTACCAAAGACAGGTATTTCGCCGGGGAGCTGTTTTTT
CDR3aa: CASTKDRYFAGELFF
abundance: NA
j_gene: TRBJ2-2
d_gene: NA
v_gene: TRBV19

CDR3nt: TGTGCCAGCAGCCGTTTAGCGGGAGGCTACGAGCAGTACTTC
CDR3aa: CASSRLAGGYEQYF
abundance: NA
j_gene: TRBJ2-7
d_gene: TRBD2
v_gene: TRBV27

CDR3nt: TGTGCCAGCAGCTCGGACTGGCAGAGGACCAGAGGCTATGGCTACACCTTC
CDR3aa: CASSSDWQRTRGYGYTF
abundance: NA
j_gene: TRBJ1-2
d_gene: NA
v_gene: TRBV5-6

CDR3nt: TGTGCTATAGCGGGAGGCTCCTACAATGAGCAGTTCTTC
CDR3aa: CAIAGGSYNEQFF
abundance: NA
j_gene: TRBJ2-1
d_gene: TRBD2
v_gene: TRBV19

CDR3nt: TGTGCTAGCAGTTACTCGACAAACTATGGCTACACCTTC
CDR3aa: CASSYSTNYGYTF
abundance: NA
j_gene: TRBJ1-2
d_gene: NA
v_gene: TRBV6-5

CDR3nt: TGTGCCTGGACTGGGACAGGGGGTATCTACAATGAGCAGTTCTTC
CDR3aa: CAWTGTGGIYNEQFF
abundance: NA
j_gene: TRBJ2-1
d_gene: TRBD1
v_gene: TRBV30

CDR3nt: TGTGCCAGCAGCCTCGAACTAGGTTTAGTTTCAGATACGCAGTATTTT
CDR3aa: CASSLELGLVSDTQYF
abundance: NA
j_gene: TRBJ2-3
d_gene: NA
v_gene: TRBV7-9

CDR3nt: TGCGCCAGCAGCTTAAGGGACAGGGGAACCGGAAACACCATATATTTT
CDR3aa: CASSLRDRGTGNTIYF
abundance: NA
j_gene: TRBJ1-3
d_gene: TRBD1
v_gene: TRBV5-1

CDR3nt: TGTGCCAGTGCGGTCACAGGGGTTCAAGAGACCCAGTACTTC
CDR3aa: CASAVTGVQETQYF
abundance: NA
j_gene: TRBJ2-5
d_gene: TRBD1
v_gene: TRBV11-1

CDR3nt: TGTGCCTGGAGTGTCCCCCCGGACGAGCAGTACTTC
CDR3aa: CAWSVPPDEQYF
abundance: NA
j_gene: TRBJ2-7
d_gene: NA
v_gene: TRBV30

CDR3nt: TGCGCCAGCAGCCAGGCGTGGGCGGGAGTACTCTACGAGCAGTACTTC
CDR3aa: CASSQAWAGVLYEQYF
abundance: NA
j_gene: TRBJ2-7
d_gene: TRBD2
v_gene: TRBV4-1

CDR3nt: TGTGCCAGCAGCTCGACAGGGGTAGCCTACGAGCAGTACTTC
CDR3aa: CASSSTGVAYEQYF
abundance: NA
j_gene: TRBJ2-7
d_gene: TRBD1
v_gene: TRBV11-3

CDR3nt: TGTGCTAGCAGCTTGCGACAGGAGCGCAATCAGCCCCAGCATTTT
CDR3aa: CASSLRQERNQPQHF
abundance: once
j_gene: TRBJ1-5
d_gene: NA
v_gene: TRBV7-7

CDR3nt: TGTGCCATCAGTGGACAGGGCACAGATACGCAGTATTTT
CDR3aa: CAISGQGTDTQYF
abundance: NA
j_gene: TRBJ2-3
d_gene: NA
v_gene: TRBV10-3